This TCR beta chain was identified during a study of breast tumors, draining lymph nodes, adjacent tissues. Study-wide points: Tumor TCR diversity was below lymph nodes but above nontumor tissue. That most tumor T cells come from lymph nodes remained unproven. Luminal-like breast cancer showed significantly higher tumor–nontumor repertoire similarity than basal-like. The data were judged consistent with most tumor T cells coming from lymph node and expanding in tumor.

CDR1 is DFQATT, CDR2 SNEGSKA, per germline (reference sequence). The CDR3 loop spans 13 amino acids. V lost 5 bases to trimming and J lost 11 bases, with 22 bases between them. This clonotype was detected ten times or more. Its antigen is currently unknown. TCRdb reanalysed the multiplex PCR reads using MiXCR and keeps one entry per CDR3 protein. The sample has 200,000 or so distinct CDR3 sequences; roughly 31% are singletons. The lymph nodes were axillary draining lymph nodes from breast cancer patients. The rearrangement links TRBV20-1 to TRBJ2-7; D unclear. Sequencing used axillary lymph node tissue. This receptor was identified in a female donor with breast cancer. Some clones in this sample may be carry-over from other donors' samples. The CDR3 protein is CSAYRPRESLEYF. The DNA for the CDR3 is TGCAGTGCTTACAGACCCCGAGAGTCTTTGGAGTACTTC.